This T cell receptor (beta chain) was captured in a study of CD8 T cells in Susac syndrome. About the study: Each patient with Susac syndrome, at the time of blood draw, was therapy-naive, on corticosteroids, or on intravenous immunoglobulin alone. Study results and limitations: The CD4+ T cell repertoires that were profiled in Susac syndrome showed no clonal expansion.

Reverse transcription of roughly 0.45 to 1 ug RNA used random hexamers. TCRdb re-analysed the immunoSEQ multiplex PCR reads in MiXCR, keeping a single row per CDR3 protein. This sample has 80,000 or so distinct CDR3 sequences; under 95% occur once, and the top ten carry more than 0.5%. Details on this clonotype: Its antigen is not identified.

Peripheral blood CD8+ and CD4+ T cells were profiled by TCR beta sequencing. Isolation of CD8+ and CD4+ T cells was performed negatively, whereas enrichment of TEMRA cells was done by FACS. CDR1 is SQVTM and CDR2 is ANQGSEA in the germline V gene. The CDR3 is made up of 9 amino acids. Trimming took 7 bases from V and 5 from J, leaving 6 bases between them. This chain connects TRBV29-1 to TRBJ2-7, with D uncertain. The sequenced sample consisted of CD4+ T cells from PBMCs. The origin of this receptor is a human donor with Susac syndrome. CDR3 sequence (DNA): TGCAGCGGTCTGGACGAGCAGTACTTC. This sequence encodes CSGLDEQYF.